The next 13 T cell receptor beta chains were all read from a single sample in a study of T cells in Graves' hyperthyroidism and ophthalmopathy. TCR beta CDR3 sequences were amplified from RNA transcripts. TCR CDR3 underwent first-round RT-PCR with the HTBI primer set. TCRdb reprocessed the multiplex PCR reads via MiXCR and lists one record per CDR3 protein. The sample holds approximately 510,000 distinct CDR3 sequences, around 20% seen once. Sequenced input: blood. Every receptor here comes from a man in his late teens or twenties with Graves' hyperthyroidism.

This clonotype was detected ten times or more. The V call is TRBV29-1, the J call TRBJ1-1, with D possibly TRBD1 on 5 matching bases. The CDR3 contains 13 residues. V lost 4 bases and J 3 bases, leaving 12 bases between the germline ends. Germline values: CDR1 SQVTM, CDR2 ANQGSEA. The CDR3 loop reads CSVVPRVDTEAFF. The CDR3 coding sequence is TGCAGCGTTGTTCCCAGGGTGGACACTGAAGCTTTCTTT.

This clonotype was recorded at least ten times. DNA for the CDR3: TGTGCCAGCAGCTTCGGGACTTCCACCGGGGAGCTGTTTTTT. It codes for CASSFGTSTGELFF. The gene calls are TRBV11-1 and TRBJ2-2; tentatively, D is TRBD2 (6 bases). The CDR3 totals 14 residues. V was pared by 3 bases and J by 4 bases, with 9 bases between. CDR1 is SGHAT and CDR2 is FQDESV in the germline V gene (reference sequence).

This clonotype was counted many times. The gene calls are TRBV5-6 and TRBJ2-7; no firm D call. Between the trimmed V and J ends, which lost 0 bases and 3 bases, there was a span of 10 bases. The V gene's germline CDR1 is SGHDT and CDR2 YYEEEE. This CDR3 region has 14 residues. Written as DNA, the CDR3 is TGTGCCAGCAGCTTGGGGAACACCTTCTACGAGCAGTACTTC. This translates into CASSLGNTFYEQYF.

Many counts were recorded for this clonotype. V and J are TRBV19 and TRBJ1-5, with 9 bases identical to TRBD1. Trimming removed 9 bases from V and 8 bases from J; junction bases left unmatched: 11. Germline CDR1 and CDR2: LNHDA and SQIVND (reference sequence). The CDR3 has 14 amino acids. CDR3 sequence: CASSGTGPEEPQHF. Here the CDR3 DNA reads TGTGCCAGCTCGGGGACAGGGCCGGAGGAGCCCCAGCATTTT.

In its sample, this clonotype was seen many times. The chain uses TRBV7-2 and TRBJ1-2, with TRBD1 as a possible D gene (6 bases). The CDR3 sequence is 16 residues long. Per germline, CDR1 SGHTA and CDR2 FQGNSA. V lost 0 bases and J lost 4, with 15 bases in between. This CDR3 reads CASSLAGLGGIYGYTF. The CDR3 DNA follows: TGTGCCAGCAGCTTAGCAGGTTTAGGGGGTATCTATGGCTACACCTTC.

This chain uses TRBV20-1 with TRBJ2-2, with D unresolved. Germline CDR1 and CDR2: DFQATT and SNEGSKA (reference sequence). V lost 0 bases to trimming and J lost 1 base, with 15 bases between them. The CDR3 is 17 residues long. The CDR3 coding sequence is TGCAGTGCTAGAGAAATTCTGCGTACCTTGAACACCGGGGAGCTGTTTTTT. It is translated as CSAREILRTLNTGELFF.

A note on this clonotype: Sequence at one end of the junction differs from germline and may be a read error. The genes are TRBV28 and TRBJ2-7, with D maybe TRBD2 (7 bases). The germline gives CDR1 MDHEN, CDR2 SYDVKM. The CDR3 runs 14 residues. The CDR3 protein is CASSQDSGGNEQYF. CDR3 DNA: TGCGCCAGCAGCCAAGACTCGGGGGGCAACGAGCAGTACTTC.

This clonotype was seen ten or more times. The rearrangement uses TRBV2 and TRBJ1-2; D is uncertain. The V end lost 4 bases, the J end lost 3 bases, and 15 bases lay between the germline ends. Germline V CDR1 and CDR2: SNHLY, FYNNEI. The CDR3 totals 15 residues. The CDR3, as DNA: TGTGCCAGCAGTGGGACTTCCGCCGGGGACTATGGCTACACCTTC. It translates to CASSGTSAGDYGYTF.

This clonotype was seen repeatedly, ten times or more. CDR3 DNA: TGTGCCAGCAGTTTGGGACACTACTACGAGCAGTACTTC. Encoded protein: CASSLGHYYEQYF. This chain uses TRBV28 with TRBJ2-7; D perhaps matches TRBD1 (6 bases). The CDR3 consists of 13 residues. Trimming pared 3 bases from V and 3 bases from J, leaving 9 bases between. Germline V gene lookup returns CDR1 MDHEN and CDR2 SYDVKM.

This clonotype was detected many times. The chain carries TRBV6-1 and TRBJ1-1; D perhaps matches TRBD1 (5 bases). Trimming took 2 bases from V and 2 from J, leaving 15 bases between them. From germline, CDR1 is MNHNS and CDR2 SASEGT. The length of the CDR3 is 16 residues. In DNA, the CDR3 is TGTGCCAGCAGTGAATTCCGGGGCAGGCTAAACACTGAAGCTTTCTTT. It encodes CASSEFRGRLNTEAFF.

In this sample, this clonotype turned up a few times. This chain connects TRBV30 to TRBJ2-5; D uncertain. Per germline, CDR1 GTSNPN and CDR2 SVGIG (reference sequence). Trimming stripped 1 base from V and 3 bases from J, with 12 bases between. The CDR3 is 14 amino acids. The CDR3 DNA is TGTGCCTGGAGTGGACACCCGTACGAAGAGACCCAGTACTTC. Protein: CAWSGHPYEETQYF.

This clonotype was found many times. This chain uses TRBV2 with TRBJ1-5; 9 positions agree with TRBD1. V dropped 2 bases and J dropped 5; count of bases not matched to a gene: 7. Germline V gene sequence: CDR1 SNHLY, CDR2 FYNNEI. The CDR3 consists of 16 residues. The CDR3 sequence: CASSELRRQGDQPQHF. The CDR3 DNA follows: TGTGCCAGCAGTGAACTCAGGAGACAGGGGGATCAGCCCCAGCATTTT.

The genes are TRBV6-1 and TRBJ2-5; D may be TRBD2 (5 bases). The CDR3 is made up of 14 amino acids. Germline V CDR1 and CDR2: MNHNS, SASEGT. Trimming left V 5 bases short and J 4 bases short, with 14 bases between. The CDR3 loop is CASSKLVNGETQYF. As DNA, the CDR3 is TGTGCCAGCAGTAAACTAGTGAACGGAGAGACCCAGTACTTC.